The rows below give T cell receptor beta chains drawn from one sample of a study of blood T cell repertoires in COVID-19. Produced via immunoSEQ multiplex PCR; TCRdb's table is partial and in-frame only. The table includes tens of thousands of clones, roughly four fifths detected once. Material for sequencing was peripheral blood. These receptors originate from a middle-aged man with COVID-19, enrolled during active disease. The CDR3 runs from the conserved cysteine through the conserved F or W. Each record gives: J gene, clone size, D gene, V gene, CDR3 DNA, CDR3 protein. D genes are given only for firm matches. The size field is filled for only some rows; it gives once, few, many or a size class.

TRBJ2-3 NA NA TRBV5-1 TGCGCCAGCAGCTTGGAGGTCCAGGGCCCCACAGATACGCAGTATTTT CASSLEVQGPTDTQYF
TRBJ2-1 NA TRBD1 TRBV2 TGTGCCAGCATAAGAGGACAGGGTGTCGATGAGCAGTTCTTC CASIRGQGVDEQFF
TRBJ2-5 NA NA TRBV19 TGTGCCAGTAGCATACCTAGCGACCAAGAGACCCAGTACTTC CASSIPSDQETQYF
TRBJ2-7 NA NA TRBV14 TGTGCCAGCAGCCGTGATAAGGGGGGGAGACCTGGTGAGTCCTACGAGCAGTACTTC CASSRDKGGRPGESYEQYF
TRBJ1-2 few TRBD1 TRBV9 TGTGCCAGCAGTGACCCAGGGACAGCCAGCGGCTATGGCTACACCTTC CASSDPGTASGYGYTF
TRBJ2-4 NA NA TRBV5-6 TGTGCCAGCACCGAACTGGGAGGGGGGGCAGCCAAAAACATTCAGTACTTC CASTELGGGAAKNIQYF
TRBJ2-2 once TRBD1 TRBV19 TGTGCCAGTAAGAGAAACAGGGGTTACACCGGGGAGCTGTTTTTT CASKRNRGYTGELFF
TRBJ2-2 once NA TRBV18 TGTGCCAGCTCCCGAGGCACCGGGGAGCTGTTTTTT CASSRGTGELFF
TRBJ2-6 once TRBD1 TRBV11-3 TGTGCCAGCGGGCACGGACAGGGGGCTCCCGGGGCCAACGTCCTGACTTTC CASGHGQGAPGANVLTF
TRBJ2-2 NA NA TRBV11-2 TGTGCCAGCAGCTTAGTTGCGGGGGCGCGGGCCGGGGAGCTGTTTTTT CASSLVAGARAGELFF
TRBJ1-2 NA NA TRBV10-2 TGCGCCAGCAGTCCCGGGTCCATTAACTATGGCTACACCTTC CASSPGSINYGYTF
TRBJ2-5 NA TRBD2 TRBV10-2 TGCGCCAGCAACCTGGAACGGGGGGACCAAGAGACCCAGTACTTC CASNLERGDQETQYF
TRBJ2-3 NA NA TRBV7-3 TGTGCCAGCAGCTTAACCGGTGACACAGATACGCAGTATTTT CASSLTGDTDTQYF
TRBJ1-1 medium-sized NA TRBV13 TGTGCCAGCAGGCAACGGGGAGGAATGAACACTGAAGCTTTCTTT CASRQRGGMNTEAFF
TRBJ2-1 NA NA TRBV6-4 TGTGCCAGCAGTGACTCTTTTGAGGGAAACAATGAGCAGTTCTTC CASSDSFEGNNEQFF
TRBJ2-3 NA TRBD1 TRBV7-3 TGTGCCAGCAGCGGAACAGGGGGCCTGGGGACAGATACGCAGTATTTT CASSGTGGLGTDTQYF
TRBJ1-2 NA NA TRBV7-3 TGTGCCAGCAGCCCATACAGGTCTAGTGGCTACACCTTC CASSPYRSSGYTF
TRBJ2-5 NA TRBD1 TRBV5-1 TGCGCCAGCAGCCCAGGGGACAGGGGGCGGGAGGAGACCCAGTACTTC CASSPGDRGREETQYF
TRBJ1-2 NA NA TRBV6-5 TGTGCCAGCAGTCAATCACAGGGAAGCTATGGCTACACCTTC CASSQSQGSYGYTF
TRBJ2-2 NA TRBD1 TRBV7-3 TGTGCCAGCAGCTTCGGAGACAGGGCCGGGGAGCTGTTTTTT CASSFGDRAGELFF
TRBJ1-1 NA NA TRBV7-9 TGTGCCAGCAGCTTATCAGACGGGGGGTACACTGAAGCTTTCTTT CASSLSDGGYTEAFF
TRBJ1-6 NA TRBD1 TRBV5-6 TGTGCCAGCAGCACCGGACAGGGAACACCCCTCCACTTT CASSTGQGTPLHF
TRBJ2-5 NA TRBD2 TRBV4-1 TGCGCCAGCAGCCAAGCTAGCGGGGCGGAGACCCAGTACTTC CASSQASGAETQYF
TRBJ2-7 NA TRBD1 TRBV13 TGTGCCAGCAGCGAAATGGGACAGGACCATTACGAGCAGTACTTC CASSEMGQDHYEQYF
TRBJ1-1 NA NA TRBV7-3 TGTGCCAGCAGCCCCGCGGGGGGCACTGAAGCTTTCTTT CASSPAGGTEAFF
TRBJ1-5 NA TRBD1 TRBV29-1 TGCAGCGTCGCTGAGGGACAGGGGAAACAGCCCCAGCATTTT CSVAEGQGKQPQHF
TRBJ2-1 NA NA TRBV10-2 TGCGCCAGCAGAACCCTAGAACCGTACAATGAGCAGTTCTTC CASRTLEPYNEQFF
TRBJ2-4 NA NA TRBV7-2 TGTGCCAGCAGCATGACTAGTGGGGAATCCATTCAGTACTTC CASSMTSGESIQYF
TRBJ1-4 NA TRBD1 TRBV4-1 TGCGCCAGCAGCGACCCCGGGACAGGGGCCCCTAATGAAAAACTGTTTTTT CASSDPGTGAPNEKLFF
TRBJ2-2 once NA TRBV5-1 TGCGCCAGCAGCTTCCGCGGAGTTAACACCGGGGAGCTGTTTTTT CASSFRGVNTGELFF
TRBJ2-1 NA NA TRBV18 TGTGCCAGCTCACCGGACAGCTACAATGAGCAGTTCTTC CASSPDSYNEQFF